The next 29 T cell receptor beta chains were all read from a single sample in a study of response to subunit inactivated influenza vaccine. Each CDR3 protein gets one entry after TCRdb re-called the RT-PCR reads with MiXCR. The table shows hundreds of thousands of distinct CDR3 sequences, with 13% to 15% occurring only once. Sequencing was performed on PBMCs from blood, taken less than 15 days before vaccination. Receptor source: a man aged 50 to 60 who received an inactivated influenza vaccine.

V is TRBV11-2 and J is TRBJ1-6, with 9 bases fitting TRBD1. CDR3 length: 16 amino acids. Unmatched junction bases numbered 10, after V lost 5 bases and J lost 8 bases. Germline values: CDR1 SGHAT, CDR2 FQNNGV. The CDR3 reads CASSPQGARIDSPLHF. The CDR3 nucleotides are TGTGCCAGCAGCCCACAGGGGGCGCGTATTGATTCACCCCTCCACTTT.

This clonotype was detected ten times or more. The V and J genes are TRBV10-3 and TRBJ1-2; the D is unclear. Germline V CDR1 and CDR2: ENHRY, SYGVKD. The V end was cut by 4 bases, the J end by 0 bases, with 6 bases between. The CDR3 is 13 residues long. CDR3 DNA: TGTGCCATCAGTGTCGGACCTAACTATGGCTACACCTTC. Its protein product is CAISVGPNYGYTF.

In the case of this clonotype: Being one base from a much bigger clone, this may be a read error. This chain connects TRBV12-3 or TRBV12-4 to TRBJ2-3, with D unclear. The CDR3 sequence is 14 residues long. As DNA, the CDR3 is TGTGCCAGCAAGGGCGTAAGAAGCACAGATACGCAGTTTTTT. It specifies CASKGVRSTDTQFF.

There are a few counts of this clonotype. The genes are TRBV6-2 or TRBV6-3 and TRBJ2-7, with a possible D match to TRBD2 (5 bases). This CDR3 contains 14 residues. Trimming shortened V by 7 bases and J by 0 bases, and 13 bases separated the two germline ends. Looked up from germline, CDR1 is MNHEY and CDR2 is SVGEGT. CDR3 bases: TGTGCCAGCACCCCGCGGGCAGTCTCCTACGAGCAGTACTTC. Its translation is CASTPRAVSYEQYF.

The CDR3 spells CASSPDTRSYEQYF. The CDR3 DNA reads TGTGCCAGCAGCCCCGACACGAGATCCTACGAGCAGTACTTC. The V and J genes are TRBV3-1 and TRBJ2-7; no firm D call. Germline V gene data show CDR1 as LGHDT and CDR2 as YNNKEL (reference sequence). The germline V and J ends were trimmed by 4 bases and 1 base, with 11 bases remaining between them. This CDR3 is built from 14 residues.

The chain employs TRBV5-1 and TRBJ2-1; 11 bases match TRBD2. V was pared by 7 bases and J by 4 bases, with 7 bases of the junction left unmatched. CDR1 is SGHRS and CDR2 is YFSETQ in the germline V gene. The CDR3 length is 15 residues. CDR3 coding DNA: TGCGCCAGCTTAGCGGGGGGGTCTAGTTACAATGAGCAGTTCTTC. The encoded protein is CASLAGGSSYNEQFF.

Details on this clonotype: A clone one base away is much larger, so this may be a read error. The rearrangement joins TRBV3-1 to TRBJ2-2; the match to TRBD2 covers 12 bases. This CDR3 spans 15 amino acids. The V and J ends lost 7 bases and 5 bases, in that order; junction bases with no gene match: 5. Per germline, CDR1 LGHDT and CDR2 YNNKEL (reference sequence). The CDR3 nucleotides read TGTGCCAGCATGCTGACTAGCGGGGGTACCGGGGAGCTGTTTTTT. Its protein is CASMLTSGGTGELFF.

This clonotype was observed at least ten times. The chain links TRBV29-1 to TRBJ2-7; 8 nucleotides agree with TRBD1. The V segment lost 2 bases and the J segment 6 bases; nucleotides outside the gene matches: 6. Germline values: CDR1 SQVTM, CDR2 ANQGSEA. The CDR3 extends over 13 amino acids. The CDR3: CSVEPQGAGEQYF. Written as DNA, the CDR3 is TGCAGCGTTGAACCCCAGGGGGCGGGCGAGCAGTACTTC.

This clonotype has at least ten counts. The rearrangement links TRBV4-1 to TRBJ2-7; 9 bases agree with TRBD1. The junction had 6 bases not matched to a gene; V was cut back by 2 bases and J by 1 base. Germline-derived CDR1 and CDR2 are MGHRA and YSYEKL. The CDR3 runs to 16 residues. The CDR3 reads CASSQSGTGISYEQYF. The CDR3 nucleotides are TGCGCCAGCAGCCAAAGCGGGACAGGGATATCCTACGAGCAGTACTTC.

The sample holds a few counts of this clonotype. The V call is TRBV11-2, the J call TRBJ1-1; the match to TRBD1 covers 11 bases. The CDR3 covers 14 residues. The V gene's germline CDR1 is SGHAT and CDR2 FQNNGV. The junction had 1 base not matched to a gene; V was cut back by 4 bases and J by 3 bases. CDR3 sequence: CASSWTGGYTEAFF. In nucleotides, the CDR3 is TGTGCCAGCAGCTGGACAGGGGGCTACACTGAAGCTTTCTTT.

This clonotype was seen at least ten times. The rearrangement joins TRBV11-2 to TRBJ2-2; 7 bases fit TRBD2. The CDR3 length is 19 residues. After removal of 2 bases from V and 5 bases from J, the junction contained 17 bases not matched to a gene. Germline V gives CDR1 SGHAT, CDR2 FQNNGV. CDR3 nucleotide sequence: TGTGCCAGCAGCTTAATCGGTCCCAGTGACGGGAGGTGGACCGGGGAGCTGTTTTTT. This sequence encodes CASSLIGPSDGRWTGELFF.

The V gene is TRBV20-1, the J gene TRBJ1-4; D gene uncertain. The V gene's germline CDR1 is DFQATT and CDR2 SNEGSKA (reference sequence). The CDR3 has 14 amino acids. Trimming shortened V by 7 bases and J by 8 bases, and 20 bases separated the two germline ends. CDR3 sequence (DNA): TGCAGTGGTCTCGAAAGAGGCTATAGAGAAAAACTGTTTTTT. The encoded protein is CSGLERGYREKLFF.

This clonotype has only a few counts. The V gene is TRBV9, the J gene TRBJ1-5, with no clear D. The V end was cut by 0 bases, the J end by 9 bases, with 7 bases between. In germline, CDR1 is SGDLS, CDR2 YYNGEE. CDR3 length: 12 amino acids. The CDR3 DNA reads TGTGCCAGCAGCGTAGCCGATGGGCCCCAGCATTTT. Translated, it gives CASSVADGPQHF. Complete variable domain (other parts from reference TRBV9 and TRBJ1-5): DSGVTQTPKHLITATGQRVTLRCSPRSGDLSVYWYQQSLDQGLQFLIQYYNGEERAKGNILERFSAQQFPDLHSELNLSSLELGDSALYFCASSVADGPQHFGDGTRLSIL.

The rearrangement uses TRBV7-2 and TRBJ2-7; D uncertain. V was pared by 2 bases and J by 6 bases, with 11 bases between. The CDR3 runs to 13 residues. From germline, CDR1 is SGHTA and CDR2 FQGNSA. The CDR3 DNA is TGTGCCAGCAGCTTAAGGCGAAAAAGCGAGCAGTACTTC. Protein: CASSLRRKSEQYF.

The rearrangement joins TRBV12-3 or TRBV12-4 to TRBJ2-5; D is perhaps TRBD2 (7 bases). V lost 4 bases, J lost 5 bases, and 17 bases lay in between. The length of the CDR3 is 15 residues. CDR3 in DNA: TGTGCCAGCAGTTCACGGGGGGCGGCCCTTGAGACCCAGTACTTC. Its translation: CASSSRGAALETQYF.

There are many counts of this clonotype. This chain uses TRBV9 with TRBJ2-2; 8 positions match TRBD2. The CDR3 has 16 residues. Germline-derived CDR1 and CDR2 are SGDLS and YYNGEE. Trimming at V came to 0 bases and at J to 0 bases, leaving 1 base not matched to a gene. Here the CDR3 reads CASSVAAGANTGELFF. In nucleotides, the CDR3 is TGTGCCAGCAGCGTAGCAGCGGGGGCGAACACCGGGGAGCTGTTTTTT.

The V gene is TRBV13, the J gene TRBJ2-2, with D tentatively TRBD1 or TRBD2 (5 bases each). This CDR3 contains 15 residues. CDR1 is PRHDT and CDR2 is FYEKMQ in the germline V gene (reference sequence). With 4 bases removed from V and 6 bases from J, the gap between germline ends came to 15 bases. As DNA, the CDR3 is TGTGCCAGCAGCTGGGGACGTTTCGGGTCCGGGGAGCTGTTTTTT. Amino acid sequence: CASSWGRFGSGELFF.

This clonotype turned up a few times. The chain is built from TRBV7-2 and TRBJ1-6; D unresolved. The CDR3 is 16 residues long. The germline V gene has CDR1 SGHTA and CDR2 FQGNSA. Between the trimmed V and J ends, which lost 2 bases and 7 bases, there was a span of 15 bases. As DNA, the CDR3 is TGTGCCAGCAGCTTACGCTACGGTATAAAGAATTCACCCCTCCACTTT. It yields the protein CASSLRYGIKNSPLHF.

This clonotype was counted between two and nine times. The chain joins TRBV5-4 to TRBJ2-7; possible D gene TRBD2, 5 bases. Germline assignment: CDR1 SGHNT and CDR2 YYREEE (reference sequence). V was pared by 4 bases and J by 3 bases, with 17 bases between. The CDR3 totals 15 residues. The CDR3 DNA follows: TGTGCCAGCAGCCCGCCGATAGGAGAGGGCTACGAGCAGTACTTC. This gives the protein CASSPPIGEGYEQYF.

A few counts support this clonotype. V is TRBV3-1 and J is TRBJ1-1; D is uncertain. Looked up from germline, CDR1 is LGHDT and CDR2 is YNNKEL (reference sequence). The V gene lost 5 bases and the J gene lost 6 bases, with 4 bases spanning the gap. The CDR3 has 10 residues. The CDR3 here is CASSGPEAFF. The DNA of the CDR3 is TGTGCCAGCAGCGGCCCTGAAGCTTTCTTT.

V gene TRBV11-2 combines with J gene TRBJ2-4; no clear D. V lost 1 base to trimming and J lost 1 base, with 8 bases between them. Germline V gene lookup returns CDR1 SGHAT and CDR2 FQNNGV. This CDR3 spans 15 amino acids. CDR3 in amino acids: CASSLVKGAKNIQYF. The CDR3 DNA is TGTGCCAGCAGCTTAGTAAAGGGTGCCAAAAACATTCAGTACTTC.

The V gene is TRBV2, the J gene TRBJ2-7; weak D call: TRBD1 (5 bases). Germline assignment: CDR1 SNHLY and CDR2 FYNNEI. Trimming cost V 1 base and J 1 base, with 8 bases left between them. The CDR3 extends over 14 amino acids. The CDR3 DNA sequence: TGTGCCAGCAGTGAAGGGTACAGGTCCTACGAGCAGTACTTC. It encodes CASSEGYRSYEQYF.

This clonotype was found many times. The rearrangement links TRBV4-2 to TRBJ2-2; 7 nucleotides agree with TRBD2. CDR3 length: 16 amino acids. With 0 bases clipped from V and 5 bases from J, the junction kept 6 bases outside the gene matches. Germline V lookup: CDR1 LGHNA, CDR2 YNFKEQ. The CDR3 bases are TGTGCCAGCAGCCAAGATGGAAGTAGCGGGACCGGGGAGCTGTTTTTT. Protein product: CASSQDGSSGTGELFF.

The chain recombines TRBV28 with TRBJ2-2, with 7 positions matching TRBD1. The CDR3 sequence is 15 residues long. Trimming took 6 bases from V and 5 from J; bases not matched to a gene: 9. CDR1 MDHEN and CDR2 SYDVKM come from the germline V gene. CDR3 in amino acids: CASSLWDRGTGELFF. CDR3 in DNA: TGTGCCAGCAGCCTGTGGGACAGAGGGACCGGGGAGCTGTTTTTT.

CDR3 sequence: CASSLRGPRQSYEQYF. The CDR3 DNA follows: TGTGCCAGCAGCTTAAGGGGACCACGGCAGTCCTACGAGCAGTACTTC. V gene TRBV11-1 combines with J gene TRBJ2-7; D could derive from TRBD1 or TRBD2 (5 bases each). The CDR3 has 16 amino acids. Trimming removed 2 bases from V and 1 base from J, with 15 bases in between. The germline CDR1 and CDR2 sequences are SGHAT and FQDESV (reference sequence). The full variable domain, with the rest looked up from reference TRBV11-1 and TRBJ2-7, is EAEVAQSPRYKITEKSQAVAFWCDPISGHATLYWYRQILGQGPELLVQFQDESVVDDSQLPKDRFSAERLKGVDSTLKIQPAELGDSAMYLCASSLRGPRQSYEQYFGPGTRLTVT.

This clonotype was seen a few times. The V gene is TRBV11-2, the J gene TRBJ2-5; D gene uncertain. V was trimmed by 5 bases and J by 10 bases, leaving 11 bases between them. Germline V CDR1 and CDR2: SGHAT, FQNNGV. There are 11 residues in the CDR3. DNA for the CDR3: TGTGCCAGCAGCGCTGGAGCGAGCCAGTACTTC. It specifies CASSAGASQYF.

This clonotype was counted between two and nine times. The chain combines TRBV14 with TRBJ2-2, with TRBD1 matching 12 bases. Germline loops: CDR1 SGHDN, CDR2 FVKESK. CDR3 length: 17 residues. The J segment lost 7 bases and the V segment lost 1 base, leaving 7 bases of the junction unmatched. The CDR3 sequence: CASSQVGTGGIGGELFF. Written as DNA, the CDR3 is TGTGCCAGCAGCCAAGTAGGGACAGGGGGCATCGGCGGGGAGCTGTTTTTT.

This clonotype was seen at least ten times. The chain is built from TRBV6-4 and TRBJ1-2; a possible D gene is TRBD1 (6 bases). Trimming took off 5 bases at V and 0 bases at J, with 7 bases between the two ends. This CDR3 region has 13 residues. The germline gives CDR1 MRHNA, CDR2 SNTAGT. The CDR3 reads CASSRGTNYGYTF. CDR3 bases: TGTGCCAGCAGTAGGGGGACTAACTATGGCTACACCTTC.

This clonotype has a handful of counts. The chain carries TRBV7-2 and TRBJ1-6; no reliable D call. This CDR3 has 14 residues. The V gene lost 3 bases and the J gene lost 8 bases, with 11 bases spanning the gap. The germline CDR1 and CDR2 sequences are SGHTA and FQGNSA. The CDR3 reads CASSFTGADSPLHF. The CDR3 DNA follows: TGTGCCAGCAGCTTTACGGGTGCGGATTCACCCCTCCACTTT.